Detailed here is one T cell receptor beta chain. The antigen is unknown. These data come from a study of blood T cells in healthy people across ages. Study-level results: Strongly correlated with naive T cell percentage was TCR beta diversity.

The authors drew about 9.5 milliliters of peripheral blood from each donor. Primed by a sample-barcoded 5' primer and a J-beta primer mix, a second PCR proceeded for 7 to 11 cycles. Using its own MiXCR run on the 5' RACE reads, TCRdb lists one record per CDR3 protein. Of around 1.5 million distinct CDR3 sequences listed, around two fifths were seen once; the top ten hold approximately 7.9%. The sample comprised blood. This clonotype originated in a woman between 18 and 29 years old in good health.

CDR3 DNA sequence: TGTGCCAGCAGCCGAAATTACAGGGGATCCTCCTACGAGCAGTACTTC. Protein sequence: CASSRNYRGSSYEQYF. V is TRBV14 and J is TRBJ2-7; 7 nucleotides line up with TRBD1. This CDR3 spans 16 amino acids. Germline V gene lookup returns CDR1 SGHDN and CDR2 FVKESK. Trimming at V came to 4 bases and at J to 0 bases, leaving 9 bases not matched to a gene. Combining the CDR3 with reference TRBV14 and TRBJ2-7 gives the whole variable domain EAGVTQFPSHSVIEKGQTVTLRCDPISGHDNLYWYRRVMGKEIKFLLHFVKESKQDESGMPNNRFLAERTGGTYSTLKVQPAELEDSGVYFCASSRNYRGSSYEQYFGPGTRLTVT.